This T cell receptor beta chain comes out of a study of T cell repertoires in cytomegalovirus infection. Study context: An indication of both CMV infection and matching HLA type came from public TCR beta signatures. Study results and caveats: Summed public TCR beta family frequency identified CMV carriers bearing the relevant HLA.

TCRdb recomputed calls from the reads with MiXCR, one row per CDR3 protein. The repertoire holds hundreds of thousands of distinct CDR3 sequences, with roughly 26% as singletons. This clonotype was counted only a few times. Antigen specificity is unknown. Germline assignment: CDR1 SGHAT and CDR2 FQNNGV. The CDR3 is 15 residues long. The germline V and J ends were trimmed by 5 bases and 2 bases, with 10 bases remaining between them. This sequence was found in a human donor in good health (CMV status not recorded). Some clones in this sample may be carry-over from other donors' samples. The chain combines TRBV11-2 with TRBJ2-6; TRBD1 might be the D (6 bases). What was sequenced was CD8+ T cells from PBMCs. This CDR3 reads CASSTNRAGANVLTF. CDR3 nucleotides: TGTGCCAGCAGCACAAACAGGGCTGGGGCCAACGTCCTGACTTTC.